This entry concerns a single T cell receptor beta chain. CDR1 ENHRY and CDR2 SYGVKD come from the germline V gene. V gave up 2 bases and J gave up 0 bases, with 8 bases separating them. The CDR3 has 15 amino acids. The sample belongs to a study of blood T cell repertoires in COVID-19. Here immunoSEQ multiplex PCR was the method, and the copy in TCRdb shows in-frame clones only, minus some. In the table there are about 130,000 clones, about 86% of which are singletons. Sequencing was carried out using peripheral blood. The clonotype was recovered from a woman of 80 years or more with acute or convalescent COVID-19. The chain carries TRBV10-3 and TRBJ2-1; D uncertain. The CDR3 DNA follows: TGTGCCATCAGTGAGCTACGGGTCTCCTACAATGAGCAGTTCTTC. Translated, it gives CAISELRVSYNEQFF.